What follows are 11 T cell receptor beta chains derived from one specimen sequenced in a study of OX40 agonist ivuxolimab in advanced cancers. TCRdb keeps only in-frame clones here, not all; method: immunoSEQ multiplex PCR. The data contain more than 65,000 clones, approximately 81% of them seen just once; the ten biggest clones take up over 5%. The sequenced sample was CD4+ or CD8+ T cells sorted from blood, obtained in a trial of the OX40 agonist ivuxolimab. The origin of the receptors is an adult with an advanced solid tumor such as melanoma, head and neck, liver or kidney cancer.

The chain carries TRBV19 and TRBJ2-5; no clear D. The CDR3 length is 15 residues. V lost 5 bases and J lost 5, with 18 bases in between. Germline lookup yields CDR1 LNHDA and CDR2 SQIVND (reference sequence). The CDR3 spells CASSASRAPAETQYF. The CDR3 coding sequence is TGTGCCAGTAGTGCCTCTCGGGCCCCCGCCGAGACCCAGTACTTC. Full variable domain (remainder filled in from reference TRBV19 and TRBJ2-5): DGGITQSPKYLFRKEGQNVTLSCEQNLNHDAMYWYRQDPGQGLRLIYYSQIVNDFQKGDIAEGYSVSREKKESFPLTVTSAQKNPTAFYLCASSASRAPAETQYFGPGTRLLVL.

The chain recombines TRBV5-1 with TRBJ2-3; 11 bases map to TRBD2. Germline V CDR1 and CDR2: SGHRS, YFSETQ. The junction had 17 bases not matched to a gene; V was cut back by 6 bases and J by 5 bases. The CDR3 is made up of 18 amino acids. CDR3 DNA: TGCGCCAGCATCCCCGAAACTAGCGGGGGCCCCGGGGGAGATACGCAGTATTTT. Translating it yields CASIPETSGGPGGDTQYF.

This clone was picked up one time. The genes are TRBV19 and TRBJ1-1; no definite D call. Germline loops: CDR1 LNHDA, CDR2 SQIVND (reference sequence). The CDR3 is 15 amino acids. Trimming cost V 1 base and J 0 bases, with 9 bases left between them. CDR3 residues: CASSIGSNLNTEAFF. CDR3 sequence (DNA): TGTGCCAGTAGTATAGGCAGCAACTTGAACACTGAAGCTTTCTTT.

V and J are TRBV19 and TRBJ2-7; 9 nucleotides line up with TRBD1. Germline CDR1 reads LNHDA; CDR2 reads SQIVND (reference sequence). Losses at the gene ends were 2 bases for V and 5 bases for J; bases not matched to a gene: 4. This CDR3 has 14 residues. CDR3 residues: CASSIRDRVHEQYF. The CDR3 DNA sequence: TGTGCCAGTAGTATAAGGGACAGGGTTCACGAGCAGTACTTC.

The V call is TRBV5-6, the J call TRBJ2-7, with 7 bases identical to TRBD1. With V trimmed by 6 bases and J by 0 bases, 9 bases remained unmatched. Germline CDR1 is SGHDT and CDR2 is YYEEEE. This CDR3 spans 15 amino acids. The CDR3 is CASNHLGQISYEQYF. CDR3 in DNA: TGTGCCAGCAACCACCTGGGACAGATCTCCTACGAGCAGTACTTC.

V gene TRBV5-1 combines with J gene TRBJ1-1; D ambiguous. Trimming cost V 0 bases and J 4 bases, with 13 bases left between them. This CDR3 spans 15 amino acids. Germline CDR1 and CDR2: SGHRS and YFSETQ. This CDR3 is CASSLEGGGVTEAFF. The CDR3 bases are TGCGCCAGCAGCTTGGAGGGCGGCGGGGTCACTGAAGCTTTCTTT. The complete variable domain, with remaining parts taken from reference TRBV5-1 and TRBJ1-1, reads KAGVTQTPRYLIKTRGQQVTLSCSPISGHRSVSWYQQTPGQGLQFLFEYFSETQRNKGNFPGRFSGRQFSNSRSEMNVSTLELGDSALYLCASSLEGGGVTEAFFGQGTRLTVV.

This sequence joins TRBV6-6 and TRBJ1-6; D uncertain. The CDR3 has 15 residues. The germline V gene has CDR1 MNHNY and CDR2 SVGAGI (reference sequence). Deletions cut 3 bases from V and 8 bases from J, with 14 bases between. Written as DNA, the CDR3 is TGTGCCAGCAGTTATGGAGGATCTTCTGATTCACCCCTCCACTTT. Translation: CASSYGGSSDSPLHF.

This clone turned up a few times. The V gene is TRBV28, the J gene TRBJ2-7, with D uncertain. The V end was cut by 11 bases, the J end by 0 bases, with 14 bases between. Germline V CDR1 and CDR2: MDHEN, SYDVKM. CDR3 length: 13 amino acids. CDR3 sequence (DNA): TGTGCCGTTGGGTCACCGAGCTCCTACGAGCAGTACTTC. It translates to CAVGSPSSYEQYF.

This clone was detected a few times. The chain has TRBV2 and TRBJ1-5, with a tentative D call TRBD1 (6 bases). With 7 bases removed from V and 5 bases from J, the gap between germline ends came to 15 bases. The CDR3 runs 14 residues. Germline-derived CDR1 and CDR2 are SNHLY and FYNNEI. For the CDR3, the DNA is TGTGCCAGCATGGGACCCAGGGGTGATCAGCCCCAGCATTTT. Its translation: CASMGPRGDQPQHF.

The chain recombines TRBV7-9 with TRBJ2-7; perhaps D is TRBD1 or TRBD2 (5 bases each). Germline loops: CDR1 SEHNR, CDR2 FQNEAQ (reference sequence). V lost 5 bases to trimming and J lost 3 bases, with 11 bases between them. This CDR3 has 13 residues. CDR3 residues: CASSPRDRYEQYF. The CDR3 DNA reads TGTGCCAGCAGCCCCCGGGACCGCTACGAGCAGTACTTC.

Notes on this clone: This specimen includes other DNA sequences encoding the same CDR3. The J gene is TRBJ1-5, the V gene TRBV7-9, with D unresolved. The CDR3 consists of 12 residues. Looked up from germline, CDR1 is SEHNR and CDR2 is FQNEAQ (reference sequence). The germline V and J ends were trimmed by 8 bases and 2 bases, with 7 bases remaining between them. CDR3 sequence: CASSWGNQPQHF. The CDR3 DNA reads TGTGCCAGCTCCTGGGGCAATCAGCCCCAGCATTTT.